This TCR beta chain was identified during a study of blood T cell repertoires in COVID-19. On the study more broadly: The analysed material was cDNA or gDNA that came from T cells, B-cell-depleted T cells, or PBMCs.

From germline, CDR1 is ENHRY and CDR2 SYGVKD. The CDR3 totals 12 residues. V trimming: 4 bases; J trimming: 10 bases; junction bases outside the gene matches: 2. As processed by the authors: By means of reference gene primer amplification, nucleated cell counts were estimated. Sequencing used immunoSEQ multiplex PCR; TCRdb keeps in-frame clones, though not all of them. The DNA was the basis for D and trimming; V, J and clone size are from that table. The sample consists of fewer than 300,000 clones, 90% of them appearing once. The chain recombines TRBV10-3 with TRBJ1-1; 11 bases align to TRBD1. The receptor's source is a woman between 50 and 59 years old with COVID-19, enrolled during active disease. The sample was peripheral blood. In nucleotides, the CDR3 is TGTGCCATCAGTGGGGACAGGGGGGGAGCTTTCTTT. As protein: CAISGDRGGAFF.